This TCR beta chain originates from a study of identical twins. The study's findings and limits: Those out-of-frame alpha sequences shared by twins showed an excess of low generation probability. Clonotypes of the beta chain that were abundant in cord blood carried fewer insertions (memory repertoires showed none).

TCRdb called the 5' RACE reads again in MiXCR, with one record for every CDR3 protein. Among roughly 500,000 distinct CDR3 sequences listed, roughly a fifth were seen once. Details on this clonotype: The antigen is unknown.

This CDR3 comprises 15 residues. J gave up 5 bases and V 7 bases, and 7 bases lay outside the gene matches. Germline V gene data show CDR1 as MNHEY and CDR2 as SVGEGT. This sample was shared with a second study, whose subject was T cells expressing NK-cell markers.

Input material: CD4+ T cells sorted from blood. This chain joins TRBV6-2 or TRBV6-3 and TRBJ2-3; 12 bases fit TRBD2. This receptor was taken from a woman younger than 35 in good health. DNA for the CDR3: TGTGCCAGCACCCTCCCGGGACTAGCGGGAGATACGCAGTATTTT. Translation gives CASTLPGLAGDTQYF.